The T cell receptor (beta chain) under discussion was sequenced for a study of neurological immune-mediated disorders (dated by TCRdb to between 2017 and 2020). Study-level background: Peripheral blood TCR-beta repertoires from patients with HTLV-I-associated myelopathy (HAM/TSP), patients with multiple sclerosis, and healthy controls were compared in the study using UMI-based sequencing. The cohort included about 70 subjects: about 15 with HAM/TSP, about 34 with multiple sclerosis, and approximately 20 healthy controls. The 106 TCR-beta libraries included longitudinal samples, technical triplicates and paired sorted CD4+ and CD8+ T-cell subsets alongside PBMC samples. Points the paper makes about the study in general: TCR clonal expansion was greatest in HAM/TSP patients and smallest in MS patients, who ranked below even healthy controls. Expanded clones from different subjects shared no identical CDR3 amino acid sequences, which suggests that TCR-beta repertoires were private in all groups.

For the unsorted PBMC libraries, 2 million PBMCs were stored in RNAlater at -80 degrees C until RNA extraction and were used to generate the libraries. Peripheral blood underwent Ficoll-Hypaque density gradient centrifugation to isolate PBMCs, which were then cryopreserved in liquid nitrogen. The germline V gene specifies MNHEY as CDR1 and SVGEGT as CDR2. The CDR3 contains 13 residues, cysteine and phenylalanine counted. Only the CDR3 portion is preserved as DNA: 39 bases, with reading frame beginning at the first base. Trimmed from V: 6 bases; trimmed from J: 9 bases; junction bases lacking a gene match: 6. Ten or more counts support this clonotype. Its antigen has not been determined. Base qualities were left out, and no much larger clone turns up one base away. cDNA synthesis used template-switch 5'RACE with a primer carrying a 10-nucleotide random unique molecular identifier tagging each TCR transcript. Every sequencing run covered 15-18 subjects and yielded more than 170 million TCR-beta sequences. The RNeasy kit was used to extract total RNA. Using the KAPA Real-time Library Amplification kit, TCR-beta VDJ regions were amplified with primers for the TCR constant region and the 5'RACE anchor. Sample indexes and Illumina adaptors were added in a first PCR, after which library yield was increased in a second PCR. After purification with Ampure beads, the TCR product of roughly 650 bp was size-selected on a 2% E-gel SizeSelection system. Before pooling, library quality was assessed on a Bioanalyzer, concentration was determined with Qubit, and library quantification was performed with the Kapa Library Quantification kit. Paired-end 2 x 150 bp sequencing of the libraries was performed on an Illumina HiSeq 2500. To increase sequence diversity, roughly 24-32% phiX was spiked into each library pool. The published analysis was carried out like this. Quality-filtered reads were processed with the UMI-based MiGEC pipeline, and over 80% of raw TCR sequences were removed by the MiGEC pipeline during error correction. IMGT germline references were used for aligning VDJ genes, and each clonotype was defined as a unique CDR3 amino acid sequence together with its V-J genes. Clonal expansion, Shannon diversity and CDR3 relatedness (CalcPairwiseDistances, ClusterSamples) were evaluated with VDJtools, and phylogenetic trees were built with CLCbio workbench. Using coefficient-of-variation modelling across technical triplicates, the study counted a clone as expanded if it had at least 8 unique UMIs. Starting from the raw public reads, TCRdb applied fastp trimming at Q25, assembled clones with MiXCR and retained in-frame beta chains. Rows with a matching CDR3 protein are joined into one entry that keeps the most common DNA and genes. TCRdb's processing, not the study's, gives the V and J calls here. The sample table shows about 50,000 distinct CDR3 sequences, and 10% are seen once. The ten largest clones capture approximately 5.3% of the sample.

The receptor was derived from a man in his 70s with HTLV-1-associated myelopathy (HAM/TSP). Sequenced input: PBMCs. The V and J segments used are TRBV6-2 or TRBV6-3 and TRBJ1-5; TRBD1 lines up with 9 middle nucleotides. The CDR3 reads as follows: CASRTGGQGPQHF. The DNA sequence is TGTGCCAGCAGAACAGGGGGCCAGGGGCCCCAGCATTTT.